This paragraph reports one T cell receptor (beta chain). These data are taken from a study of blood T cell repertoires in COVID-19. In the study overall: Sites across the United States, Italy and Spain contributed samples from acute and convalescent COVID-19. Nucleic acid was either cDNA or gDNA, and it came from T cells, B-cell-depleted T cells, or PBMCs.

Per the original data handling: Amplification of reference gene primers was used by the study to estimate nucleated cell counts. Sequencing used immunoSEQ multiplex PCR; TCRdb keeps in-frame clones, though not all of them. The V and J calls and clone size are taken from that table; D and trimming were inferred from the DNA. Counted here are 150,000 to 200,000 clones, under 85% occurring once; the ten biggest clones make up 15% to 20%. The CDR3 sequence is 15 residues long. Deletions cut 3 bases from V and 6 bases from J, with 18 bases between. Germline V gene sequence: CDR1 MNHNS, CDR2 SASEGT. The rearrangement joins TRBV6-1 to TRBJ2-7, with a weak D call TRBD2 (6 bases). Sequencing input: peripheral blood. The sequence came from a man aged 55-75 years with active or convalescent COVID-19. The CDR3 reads CASSDRGKLAGEQYF. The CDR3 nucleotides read TGTGCCAGCAGTGACCGAGGGAAACTAGCCGGCGAGCAGTACTTC.